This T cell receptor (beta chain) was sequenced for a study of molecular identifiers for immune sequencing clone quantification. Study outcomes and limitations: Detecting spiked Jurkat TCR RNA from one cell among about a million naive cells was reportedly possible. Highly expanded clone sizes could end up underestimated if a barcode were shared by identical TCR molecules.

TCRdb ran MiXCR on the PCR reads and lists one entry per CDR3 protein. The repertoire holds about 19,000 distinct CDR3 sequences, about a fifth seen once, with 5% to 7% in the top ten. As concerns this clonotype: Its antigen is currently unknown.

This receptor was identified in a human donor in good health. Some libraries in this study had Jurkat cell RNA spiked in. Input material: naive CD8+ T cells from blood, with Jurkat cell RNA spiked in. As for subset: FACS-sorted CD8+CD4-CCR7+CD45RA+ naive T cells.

The CDR3 protein is CASSPPLLPGNTIYF. For the CDR3, the DNA is TGTGCCAGCTCACCACCTTTGCTCCCTGGAAACACCATATATTTT. This chain links TRBV18 with TRBJ1-3, with no clear D. Germline V gene lookup returns CDR1 KGHSH and CDR2 LQKENI. Deletions cut 0 bases from V and 2 bases from J, with 8 bases between. The CDR3 runs 15 residues.